These T cell receptor beta chains were read from a single sample in a study of blood T cells in healthy people across ages. TCRdb reprocessed the 5' RACE reads via MiXCR and lists one record per CDR3 protein. Of 500,000 to 600,000 distinct CDR3 sequences in the sample, 27% are singletons; the top ten hold under 20%. The specimen was blood. Receptor source: a woman between 65 and 79 years old in good health. Both conserved end residues are part of each CDR3. A D gene is named only where the DNA matches it firmly. The size of a clone is reported for some rows only, either as once, few or many, or as a class for expanded clones.

j_call	clone_size	v_call	d_call	cdr3_length	cdr3_nt	cdr3_aa
TRBJ1-4	NA	TRBV29-1	NA	15	TGCAGCGTTGAAGGGAAGGGCGGCTCAGACGAAAAACTGTTTTTT	CSVEGKGGSDEKLFF
TRBJ2-5	NA	TRBV12-3/TRBV12-4	TRBD2	13	TGTGCCAGCAGGTCTAGCGGGGCAAAGACCCAGTACTTC	CASRSSGAKTQYF
TRBJ1-2	few	TRBV7-9	TRBD1	15	TGTGCCAGCAGCTCTCCGACAGGGGGGTCCTATGGCTACACCTTC	CASSSPTGGSYGYTF
TRBJ2-5	NA	TRBV11-1	NA	16	TGTGCCAGCAGCTTAAGGTCCACTAGACTGGGAGAGACCCAGTACTTC	CASSLRSTRLGETQYF
TRBJ2-5	few	TRBV2	NA	14	TGTGCCAGCAGCCCAGACAGAACCCAAGAGACCCAGTACTTC	CASSPDRTQETQYF
TRBJ2-7	NA	TRBV11-2	NA	13	TGTGCCGGCAGCTTAGATCTGGCATACGAGCAGTACTTC	CAGSLDLAYEQYF
TRBJ1-5	NA	TRBV10-3	NA	13	TGTGCCATCAGTGAGTTGGGTAGTCAGCCCCAGCATTTT	CAISELGSQPQHF
TRBJ1-2	NA	TRBV7-2	NA	14	TGTGCCAGCAGCTCTCAGTCCACGGGAGGTGGCTACACCTTC	CASSSQSTGGGYTF
TRBJ1-2	many	TRBV6-2/TRBV6-3	NA	11	TGTGCCAGCAGCTTCGGGGTTGGCTACACCTTC	CASSFGVGYTF
TRBJ2-2	few	TRBV7-2	TRBD1	14	TGTGCCAGCAGAGACAGGGGTAACACCGGGGAGCTGTTTTTT	CASRDRGNTGELFF
TRBJ2-7	few	TRBV6-6	TRBD2	14	TGTGCCAGCAGGACTAGCGGGGGGTCAGGCGAGCAGTACTTC	CASRTSGGSGEQYF
TRBJ2-3	NA	TRBV3-1	NA	15	TGTGCCAGCAGCCAAGGGTCCCCAACCACAGATACGCAGTATTTT	CASSQGSPTTDTQYF
TRBJ1-6	NA	TRBV20-1	TRBD1	15	TGCAGTGCCACGGGACAGGGGCGGGAGAATTCACCCCTCCACTTT	CSATGQGRENSPLHF
TRBJ2-3	few	TRBV10-3	NA	16	TGTGCCATCAGTGAGTCGCCCAGGGAGGGCACAGATACGCAGTATTTT	CAISESPREGTDTQYF
TRBJ1-2	many	TRBV6-6	NA	18	TGTGCCAGCAGTTACTCGTCGCAAGGGGGAGAGATTTTGTATGGCTACACCTTC	CASSYSSQGGEILYGYTF
TRBJ2-3	few	TRBV9	NA	15	TGTGCCAGCAGCGTGGAGAGGGTCCCCACAGATACGCAGTATTTT	CASSVERVPTDTQYF
TRBJ2-1	NA	TRBV6-5	NA	14	TGTGCCAGCAGTTACGGGCAGGATGGCAATGAGCAGTTCTTC	CASSYGQDGNEQFF
TRBJ1-1	NA	TRBV4-3	TRBD1	15	TGCGCCAGCGGACAGGGGCCGCTCATGAACACTGAAGCTTTCTTT	CASGQGPLMNTEAFF
TRBJ2-1	few	TRBV20-1	NA	13	TGCAGTGCTAGCTTTCCGTCCTACAATGAGCAGTTCTTC	CSASFPSYNEQFF
TRBJ1-1	few	TRBV12-3/TRBV12-4	NA	15	TGTGCCAGCAGTTTATTAAGGCCCGGGGGCACTGAAGCTTTCTTT	CASSLLRPGGTEAFF
TRBJ1-4	few	TRBV20-1	NA	14	TGCAGTGCTAGAGTTCCCGGGGGCGGCGAAAAACTGTTTTTT	CSARVPGGGEKLFF
TRBJ2-5	NA	TRBV5-1	TRBD1	14	TGCGCCAGCAGCTCGACAGGGATGCAAGAGACCCAGTACTTC	CASSSTGMQETQYF
TRBJ2-6	few	TRBV24-1	TRBD1	17	TGTGCCACCAGTGATGGACAGGGACTTACTGGGGCCAACGTCCTGACTTTC	CATSDGQGLTGANVLTF
TRBJ2-6	NA	TRBV3-1	NA	17	TGTGCCAGCAGCATCTCAACAGGACGTATTGGGGCCAACGTCCTGACTTTC	CASSISTGRIGANVLTF
TRBJ1-3	NA	TRBV4-1	NA	15	TGCGCCAGCAGCCAATTTCTAGGGGCACCGAACACCATATATTTT	CASSQFLGAPNTIYF
TRBJ2-1	few	TRBV28	TRBD2	15	TGTGCCAGCAGTTTACCGGCGGGGGGTGTCAATGAGCAGTTCTTC	CASSLPAGGVNEQFF
TRBJ2-5	NA	TRBV7-2	NA	14	TGTGCCAGCAGCGACGGCTATTATAGGGAGACCCAGTACTTC	CASSDGYYRETQYF